A single sample gave rise to the 7 T cell receptor beta chains below, sequenced in a study of blood T cell repertoires in COVID-19. Clones were sequenced by immunoSEQ multiplex PCR, and TCRdb holds only the in-frame ones, with some missing. Here the sample spans fewer than 200,000 clones, approximately 80% being singletons. The sample consisted of peripheral blood. The receptors originated from a human donor in a cohort sampled during active COVID-19.

This chain links TRBV9 with TRBJ2-6, with D unresolved. From germline, CDR1 is SGDLS and CDR2 YYNGEE. The CDR3 runs 15 residues. Trimming took 4 bases from V and 2 from J, leaving 10 bases between them. CDR3 DNA sequence: TGTGCCAGCAGCCCCCGTGGCCCTGGGGCCAACGTCCTGACTTTC. Protein sequence: CASSPRGPGANVLTF.

This clone has just one count. The chain links TRBV7-2 to TRBJ1-6; 8 bases match TRBD1. In germline, CDR1 is SGHTA, CDR2 FQGNSA. This CDR3 has 15 amino acids. The ends lost 2 bases at V and 6 bases at J; junction bases unmatched: 3. The CDR3 reads CASSLQGASNSPLHF. The CDR3 nucleotides are TGTGCCAGCAGCTTACAGGGGGCGTCTAATTCACCCCTCCACTTT.

This chain connects TRBV27 to TRBJ2-2, with TRBD2 identical over 7 bases. The J segment lost 0 bases and the V segment lost 5 bases, leaving 3 bases of the junction unmatched. CDR1 is MNHEY and CDR2 is SMNVEV in the germline V gene (reference sequence). The CDR3 loop spans 15 amino acids. This CDR3 is CASSRGLPNTGELFF. DNA of the CDR3: TGTGCCAGCAGTAGGGGACTACCGAACACCGGGGAGCTGTTTTTT.

This chain joins TRBV29-1 and TRBJ2-7; D possibly corresponds to TRBD1 (5 bases). Trimming cost V 4 bases and J 2 bases, with 12 bases left between them. Germline-derived CDR1 and CDR2 are SQVTM and ANQGSEA. The length of the CDR3 is 13 residues. CDR3 nucleotides: TGCAGCGTTGTAGGGGCTATGGCCTACGAGCAGTACTTC. Its translation is CSVVGAMAYEQYF.

The V and J genes are TRBV9 and TRBJ1-5, with TRBD1 matching 8 bases. Trimming took 3 bases from V and 6 from J; bases not matched to a gene: 5. The CDR3 consists of 14 residues. The germline gives CDR1 SGDLS, CDR2 YYNGEE. CDR3 residues: CASSDSGGGQPQHF. DNA of the CDR3: TGTGCCAGCAGCGACTCAGGGGGCGGTCAGCCCCAGCATTTT. The whole variable domain, remainder taken from reference TRBV9 and TRBJ1-5, is DSGVTQTPKHLITATGQRVTLRCSPRSGDLSVYWYQQSLDQGLQFLIQYYNGEERAKGNILERFSAQQFPDLHSELNLSSLELGDSALYFCASSDSGGGQPQHFGDGTRLSIL.

The J gene is TRBJ1-4, the V gene TRBV11-2; 8 bases are shared with TRBD1. V trimming: 5 bases; J trimming: 2 bases; junction bases outside the gene matches: 10. The CDR3 totals 17 residues. In germline, CDR1 is SGHAT, CDR2 FQNNGV. This CDR3 is CASSQLRGQGTNEKLFF. The CDR3 DNA reads TGTGCCAGCAGCCAACTCCGCGGACAGGGTACTAATGAAAAACTGTTTTTT.

This clone was observed a few times. The chain uses TRBV9 and TRBJ1-2, with D possibly being TRBD1 (5 bases). The CDR3 covers 13 residues. Germline values: CDR1 SGDLS, CDR2 YYNGEE. The V and J ends lost 2 bases and 8 bases respectively, with 13 bases between them. Here the CDR3 reads CASSVGGLGGYTF. CDR3 nucleotides: TGTGCCAGCAGCGTTGGGGGACTGGGAGGCTACACCTTC.